The source of this TCR beta chain is a study of T cell responses to AZD1222 COVID-19 vaccine. General study results and limits: Clonal diversity was possibly underestimated, and white British individuals and females predominated among donors. Just a handful of AZD1222 recipients were seropositive at baseline.

About this clone itself: The antigen is not known.

CDR1 is SGHTA and CDR2 is FQGNSA in the germline V gene. The ends were cut back, 1 base at V and 6 bases at J, with 9 bases in the middle. The CDR3 extends over 13 amino acids. The method was immunoSEQ multiplex PCR; TCRdb's version includes in-frame clones alone and lacks a portion of them. The data show about 97,000 clones, with roughly 90% seen just once and 2.8% held by the top ten. Sample: peripheral blood, taken on day 0 of AZD1222 vaccination. The chain combines TRBV7-2 with TRBJ2-5, with D hard to call. The sequence was collected from an adult in good health. This CDR3 reads CASSLVAEKTQYF. The CDR3 nucleotides are TGTGCCAGCAGCTTAGTGGCAGAAAAGACCCAGTACTTC.